The 5 T cell receptor beta chains below were found in one sample sequenced in a study of early T cells in non-severe SARS-CoV-2 infection. MiXCR, run by TCRdb on the 5' RACE reads, gives a single entry per CDR3 protein. The sample records approximately 70,000 distinct CDR3 sequences, about 12% being singletons. Sequenced: whole blood. These receptors were taken from an adult who was a healthcare worker with PCR-confirmed SARS-CoV-2 infection or an uninfected control (not recorded which).

The chain joins TRBV9 to TRBJ1-1, with D possibly being TRBD1 (6 bases). Germline V lookup: CDR1 SGDLS, CDR2 YYNGEE. The V end was cut by 0 bases, the J end by 4 bases, with 7 bases between. This CDR3 comprises 13 residues. The CDR3 is CASSVAGATEAFF. The CDR3 DNA reads TGTGCCAGCAGCGTAGCGGGGGCCACTGAAGCTTTCTTT.

Ten or more counts support this clonotype. V gene TRBV29-1 combines with J gene TRBJ2-3; either TRBD1 or TRBD2 may supply D (6 bases each). The V gene lost 7 bases and the J gene lost 5 bases, with 16 bases spanning the gap. Germline V gives CDR1 SQVTM, CDR2 ANQGSEA. CDR3 length equals 13 residues. CDR3 DNA: TGCAGCGGGGAGACGGGGGCCCAAGATACGCAGTATTTT. This gives the protein CSGETGAQDTQYF.

J is TRBJ1-1 and V is TRBV2; TRBD1 is a possible D gene (6 bases). The CDR3 runs to 13 residues. In germline, CDR1 is SNHLY, CDR2 FYNNEI. V was clipped by 1 base and J by 4 bases, with 7 bases between them. CDR3 bases: TGTGCCAGCAGTGAAGGGGGGCTCACTGAAGCTTTCTTT. Amino acid sequence: CASSEGGLTEAFF.

This clonotype was recorded a few times. This chain uses TRBV7-2 with TRBJ2-1; D gene ambiguous. The CDR3 sequence is 13 residues long. Trimming removed 5 bases at V and 0 bases at J, with 5 bases between. Per the germline V gene, CDR1 is SGHTA and CDR2 is FQGNSA. The CDR3 here is CASSENSYNEQFF. CDR3 DNA: TGTGCCAGCAGCGAAAACTCCTACAATGAGCAGTTCTTC. Based on the CDR3 plus reference TRBV7-2 and TRBJ2-1, the full variable domain is GAGVSQSPSNKVTEKGKDVELRCDPISGHTALYWYRQSLGQGLEFLIYFQGNSAPDKSGLPSDRFSAERTGGSVSTLTIQRTQQEDSAVYLCASSENSYNEQFFGPGTRLTVL.

This clonotype showed up just a few times. This rearrangement joins TRBV11-1 to TRBJ2-1, with 11 bases identical to TRBD2. Germline V CDR1 and CDR2: SGHAT, FQDESV (reference sequence). CDR3 length equals 15 residues. The ends lost 3 bases at V and 3 bases at J; junction bases unmatched: 1. CDR3 in amino acids: CASSFGTSGYNEQFF. CDR3 nucleotide sequence: TGTGCCAGCAGCTTCGGGACTAGCGGCTACAATGAGCAGTTCTTC.